The T cell receptor beta chain under discussion was sequenced for a study of T-cell reconstitution after alpha-beta-depleted transplantation in children. Findings and limits, study-wide: Reportedly, only several hundred clones from non-depleted graft cells drove alpha-beta T-cell counts at about two months. TCRbeta diversity was high at day 60 in some patients (a result of surviving recipient T cells and thymic progenitors).

A TCRbeta library incorporating unique molecular identifiers was prepared. One entry per CDR3 protein, called by TCRdb with MiXCR from the PCR reads. The sample gives 450,000 to 700,000 distinct CDR3 sequences, over 20% of which show up once; approximately 39% is in the top ten. CDR3 length: 18 residues. The V gene lost 4 bases and the J gene lost 5 bases, with 27 bases spanning the gap. The V gene's germline CDR1 is SGHDT and CDR2 YYEEEE. Note on this clonotype: Its antigen is still unknown.

This chain connects TRBV5-6 to TRBJ2-5; D is perhaps TRBD2 (5 bases). This receptor was obtained from a boy in the first two years of life with Wiskott-Aldrich syndrome, due to receive a stem cell transplant. The sequencing used PBMCs, collected before TCRalphabeta/CD19-depleted stem cell transplant. The CDR3 region is CASSLVGPATGRGETQYF. The CDR3 nucleotides are TGTGCCAGCAGCCTGGTTGGACCCGCCACCGGGCGCGGGGAGACCCAGTACTTC.